This TCR beta chain emerged from a study of neoadjuvant nivolumab and ipilimumab in lung cancer. The method was immunoSEQ multiplex PCR; TCRdb's version includes in-frame clones alone and lacks a portion of them. The sample has roughly 20,000 clones; approximately 77% are singletons. For this clone: Its antigen is unknown.

This CDR3 is built from 13 residues. With V trimmed by 8 bases and J by 3 bases, 7 bases remained unmatched. Per the germline V gene, CDR1 is SGHRS and CDR2 is YFSETQ. Study outcomes and limitations: Resected tumors had greater TCR richness and clonality than uninvolved lung. Pretherapy blood TCR richness correlated positively with resected tumor richness. A small number of samples were TCR sequenced.

This rearrangement joins TRBV5-1 to TRBJ2-5, with TRBD1 matching 7 bases. The clonotype originates from an adult with non-small cell lung cancer. Specimen: peripheral blood, collected before neoadjuvant nivolumab, alone or with ipilimumab. The CDR3 loop is CASPRDSKETQYF. The CDR3, as DNA: TGCGCCAGTCCAAGGGACAGTAAAGAGACCCAGTACTTC. Filled out from reference TRBV5-1 and TRBJ2-5, the complete variable domain reads KAGVTQTPRYLIKTRGQQVTLSCSPISGHRSVSWYQQTPGQGLQFLFEYFSETQRNKGNFPGRFSGRQFSNSRSEMNVSTLELGDSALYLCASPRDSKETQYFGPGTRLLVL.